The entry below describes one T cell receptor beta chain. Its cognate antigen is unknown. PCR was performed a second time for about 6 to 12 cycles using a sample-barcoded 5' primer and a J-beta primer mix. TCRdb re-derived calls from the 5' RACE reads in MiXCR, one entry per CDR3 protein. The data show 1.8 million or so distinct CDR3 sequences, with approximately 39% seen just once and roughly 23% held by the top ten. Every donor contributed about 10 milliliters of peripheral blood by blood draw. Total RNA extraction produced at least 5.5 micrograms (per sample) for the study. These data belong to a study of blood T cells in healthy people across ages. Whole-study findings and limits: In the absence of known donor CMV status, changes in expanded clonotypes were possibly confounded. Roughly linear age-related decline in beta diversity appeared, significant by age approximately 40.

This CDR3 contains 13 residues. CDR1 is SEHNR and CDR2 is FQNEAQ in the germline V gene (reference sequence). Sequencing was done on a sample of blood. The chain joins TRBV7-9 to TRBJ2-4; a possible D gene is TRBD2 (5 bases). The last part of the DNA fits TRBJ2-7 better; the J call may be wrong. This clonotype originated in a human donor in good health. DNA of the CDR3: TGTGCCAGCAGCTTACGACGGGAAAGCGAGCAGTACTTC. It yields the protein CASSLRRESEQYF.